These 20 T cell receptor beta chains originate from one sample sequenced in a study of T cell repertoires in cytomegalovirus infection (dated by TCRdb to the late 2010s). TCRdb records Illumina HiSeq 1500 as the sequencer. Through fastp at Q25 and MiXCR, TCRdb rebuilt clones from the public reads, retaining in-frame beta chains. Rows merge per CDR3 protein into single entries with the most common DNA and genes. The sample table shows a few hundred thousand distinct CDR3 sequences, and 9% to 9.5% are seen once. The ten top clones hold approximately 4.7% of the sample. What was sequenced was PBMCs. The receptor set was obtained from a human donor in good health (CMV status not recorded). Some clones in this sample may be carry-over from other donors' samples.

The chain links TRBV27 to TRBJ2-7; 9 positions agree with TRBD2. Germline trimming cut 4 bases from V and 3 bases from J; bases unmatched to any gene: 4. The germline V gene encodes CDR1 MNHEY and CDR2 SMNVEV (reference sequence). The CDR3 sequence is 14 residues long. CDR3 coding DNA: TGTGCCAGCAGTTGGAGCGGGGGGATCTACGAGCAGTACTTC. Translated, it gives CASSWSGGIYEQYF.

Ten or more counts support this clonotype. This rearrangement joins TRBV20-1 to TRBJ2-3; no definite D call. The CDR3 is 12 residues long. V gave up 5 bases and J gave up 6 bases, with 12 bases separating them. Germline V CDR1 and CDR2: DFQATT, SNEGSKA (reference sequence). The CDR3 spells CSALPRRDTQYF. The CDR3 DNA reads as TGCAGTGCTTTACCCCGTAGGGATACGCAGTATTTT.

In its sample, this clonotype was seen many times. J is TRBJ1-2 and V is TRBV7-2; 8 nucleotides line up with TRBD1. There are 14 residues in the CDR3. Germline loops: CDR1 SGHTA, CDR2 FQGNSA. The ends lost 4 bases at V and 6 bases at J; junction bases unmatched: 7. The CDR3 nucleotides read TGTGCCAGCAGCTCTCAGGGGGCCGTGGATGGCTACACCTTC. Encoded protein: CASSSQGAVDGYTF.

V usage is TRBV29-1 and J usage is TRBJ1-2, with D perhaps matching TRBD1 (6 bases). The V end was cut by 5 bases, the J end by 8 bases, with 24 bases between. Germline CDR1 reads SQVTM; CDR2 reads ANQGSEA. The CDR3 spans 15 residues. DNA of the CDR3: TGCAGCGTTTCCCGGGGGTCAGGGGAAGGAGGAGGCTACACCTTC. Translated, it gives CSVSRGSGEGGGYTF.

This clonotype occurred many times. The chain links TRBV7-2 to TRBJ2-2, with 8 bases lining up with TRBD2. The V and J ends lost 4 bases and 6 bases, in that order; junction bases with no gene match: 10. The CDR3 has 16 residues. Germline V gene data show CDR1 as SGHTA and CDR2 as FQGNSA. CDR3 sequence reads: CASSSSGLVGSGELFF. CDR3 in DNA: TGTGCCAGCAGCTCGTCGGGACTAGTCGGGTCCGGGGAGCTGTTTTTT.

This clonotype came up many times. The gene calls are TRBV20-1 and TRBJ1-5; the match to TRBD1 covers 7 bases. Trimming cost V 5 bases and J 5 bases; bases outside gene matches: 9. CDR1 DFQATT and CDR2 SNEGSKA come from the germline V gene (reference sequence). The CDR3 sequence is 14 residues long. CDR3 in DNA: TGCAGTGCTGGTAGACAGGGCCTAGATCAGCCCCAGCATTTT. Translated, it gives CSAGRQGLDQPQHF.

This chain joins TRBV27 and TRBJ1-1; D may be TRBD1 (6 bases). Germline V lookup: CDR1 MNHEY, CDR2 SMNVEV (reference sequence). V was trimmed by 6 bases and J by 1 base, leaving 9 bases between them. The CDR3 runs 13 residues. The CDR3 DNA reads as TGTGCCAGCAGGGGACATTCGAACACTGAAGCTTTCTTT. This sequence encodes CASRGHSNTEAFF.

This clonotype was counted many times. The chain links TRBV7-2 to TRBJ2-1; D perhaps matches TRBD2 (6 bases). The CDR3 has 16 residues. The V end was cut by 5 bases, the J end by 1 base, with 15 bases between. Per the germline V gene, CDR1 is SGHTA and CDR2 is FQGNSA. The CDR3 loop reads CASSKRRAGSYNEQFF. The CDR3 DNA sequence: TGTGCCAGCAGCAAGAGGAGGGCAGGTTCCTACAATGAGCAGTTCTTC.

This clonotype was found a few times. The chain combines TRBV7-8 with TRBJ2-1; TRBD1 matches 10 bases. Trimming at V came to 5 bases and at J to 6 bases, leaving 7 bases not matched to a gene. The CDR3 totals 15 residues. In germline, CDR1 is SGHVS, CDR2 FQNEAQ. The CDR3 bases are TGTGCCAGCAGCCAAGACAGGGGGCTCTTCAATGAGCAGTTCTTC. Translating it yields CASSQDRGLFNEQFF.

This clonotype has ten or more counts. J is TRBJ2-7 and V is TRBV20-1; 12 positions match TRBD2. Trimming took 6 bases from V and 0 from J; bases not matched to a gene: 6. The CDR3 covers 15 residues. Germline CDR1 and CDR2: DFQATT and SNEGSKA (reference sequence). Here the CDR3 reads CSARGTSGLSYEQYF. In nucleotides, the CDR3 is TGCAGTGCCCGCGGGACTAGCGGGCTCTCCTACGAGCAGTACTTC.

This clonotype was picked up many times. The CDR3 is CASRRGYEQYF. As DNA, the CDR3 is TGTGCCAGCAGGAGGGGCTACGAGCAGTACTTC. This chain joins TRBV7-2 and TRBJ2-7; D may match TRBD1 or TRBD2 (5 bases each). Trimming pared 6 bases from V and 3 bases from J, leaving 6 bases between. Germline V lookup: CDR1 SGHTA, CDR2 FQGNSA. The CDR3 runs to 11 residues.

This clonotype was seen more than once but under ten times. The rearrangement uses TRBV7-8 and TRBJ1-5, with D unresolved. The CDR3 extends over 15 amino acids. V lost 5 bases and J lost 3, with 14 bases in between. In germline, CDR1 is SGHVS, CDR2 FQNEAQ. The CDR3 bases are TGTGCCAGCAGCCGCTCGGCAGCCCCCAATCAGCCCCAGCATTTT. Protein: CASSRSAAPNQPQHF.

This clonotype was detected only once. The chain employs TRBV10-3 and TRBJ2-3; TRBD2 agrees at 8 bases. This CDR3 is 16 amino acids long. CDR1 is ENHRY and CDR2 is SYGVKD in the germline V gene. The V and J ends lost 7 bases and 4 bases, in that order; junction bases with no gene match: 13. The CDR3 sequence: CAINDPAGGDSDTQYF. The CDR3 DNA is TGTGCCATCAACGACCCCGCGGGGGGCGATTCAGATACGCAGTATTTT.

This chain joins TRBV23-1 and TRBJ2-5, with D possibly being TRBD2 (5 bases). TRBV23-1 is an ORF, and what it does is uncertain. Trimming removed 8 bases from V and 0 bases from J, with 13 bases in between. The CDR3 is 14 amino acids. DNA of the CDR3: TGCGCCAGCCCCCGGGAACAGCACCAAGAGACCCAGTACTTC. As protein: CASPREQHQETQYF.

V gene TRBV28 combines with J gene TRBJ2-5, with 13 positions matching TRBD2. Germline V gene data show CDR1 as MDHEN and CDR2 as SYDVKM. This CDR3 is built from 19 residues. Unmatched junction bases numbered 17, after V lost 5 bases and J lost 5 bases. The CDR3 here is CASSGPHGLAGARGETQYF. For the CDR3, the DNA is TGTGCCAGCAGTGGGCCCCACGGACTAGCGGGGGCCCGAGGGGAGACCCAGTACTTC.

This clonotype was seen ten or more times. The V call is TRBV7-2, the J call TRBJ2-1, with 12 bases identical to TRBD2. Losses at the gene ends were 5 bases for V and 7 bases for J; bases not matched to a gene: 9. CDR1 is SGHTA and CDR2 is FQGNSA in the germline V gene. This CDR3 spans 16 amino acids. CDR3 protein: CASSPALAGGRNEQFF. The CDR3 nucleotides read TGTGCCAGCAGCCCGGCTCTAGCGGGGGGGCGGAATGAGCAGTTCTTC.

This clonotype was seen repeatedly, ten times or more. The chain couples TRBV7-2 to TRBJ1-1, with D unresolved. This CDR3 has 11 amino acids. Germline CDR1 is SGHTA and CDR2 is FQGNSA. V shed 5 bases and J shed 5 bases, with 6 bases lying between them. CDR3 region: CASSHSTEAFF. CDR3 nucleotides: TGTGCCAGCAGCCATTCGACTGAAGCTTTCTTT.

This clonotype was picked up a small number of times. This chain uses TRBV27 with TRBJ2-1; D gene ambiguous. The V and J ends lost 11 bases and 4 bases respectively, with 12 bases between them. The CDR3 is 12 amino acids. The germline V gene has CDR1 MNHEY and CDR2 SMNVEV (reference sequence). CDR3 residues: CAVLGPYNEQFF. DNA for the CDR3: TGTGCCGTTCTCGGGCCGTACAATGAGCAGTTCTTC.

Regarding this clonotype: An end of the junction does not agree with germline; a read error may underlie this. V usage is TRBV28 and J usage is TRBJ2-1; D possibly uses TRBD1 or TRBD2 (6 bases each). CDR3 size: 18 residues. From germline, CDR1 is MDHEN and CDR2 SYDVKM. In DNA form, the CDR3 reads TGTGTCAGCAGTTGGGTAGACAGGAGGGTAGCGATAAACAATGAGCAGTTCTTC. Residues: CVSSWVDRRVAINNEQFF.

This clonotype was counted only a few times. This chain uses TRBV19 with TRBJ2-5; 8 bases align to TRBD1. In germline, CDR1 is LNHDA, CDR2 SQIVND (reference sequence). The CDR3 runs 14 residues. V was clipped by 4 bases and J by 6 bases; unmatched bases: 7. CDR3 sequence reads: CASSTTGVYKTQYF. The CDR3 DNA sequence: TGTGCCAGTAGTACGACAGGGGTTTATAAGACCCAGTACTTC. Full variable domain (missing parts from reference TRBV19 and TRBJ2-5): DGGITQSPKYLFRKEGQNVTLSCEQNLNHDAMYWYRQDPGQGLRLIYYSQIVNDFQKGDIAEGYSVSREKKESFPLTVTSAQKNPTAFYLCASSTTGVYKTQYFGPGTRLLVL.